Listed below are T cell receptor beta chains from one sample, sequenced in a study of T cell responses to AZD1222 COVID-19 vaccine. Sequencing was performed with immunoSEQ multiplex PCR; in TCRdb, only in-frame clones are kept and a portion is missing. The repertoire has tens of thousands of clones, 91% of them found once; the top ten carry around 45%. This specimen consisted of peripheral blood, obtained on day 0 of AZD1222 vaccination. The receptors derive from an adult in good health. CDR3s include the opening cysteine and the closing phenylalanine or tryptophan. The D gene is left open where the match is weak. Rows may omit the clone size; those that give it use once, few, many or a size class.

v_gene,abundance,j_gene,d_gene,CDR3nt,CDR3aa
TRBV19,NA,TRBJ1-2,TRBD1,TGTGCCAGTAGTGGATACAGGGGGCGCAAATCAAACTATGGCTACACCTTC,CASSGYRGRKSNYGYTF
TRBV19,once,TRBJ2-5,TRBD1,TGTGCCAGTAGTCGGACAGGGAAAGAGACCCAGTACTTC,CASSRTGKETQYF
TRBV5-6,NA,TRBJ2-7,NA,TGTGCCAGCAGCCCGGACCCAAACTCCTACGAGCAGTACTTC,CASSPDPNSYEQYF
TRBV4-1,once,TRBJ2-3,NA,TGCGCCAGCAGCCAAGTTTTTGAGGTCCCCGCGCAGTATTTT,CASSQVFEVPAQYF
TRBV27,NA,TRBJ1-6,NA,TGTGCCAGCAGTTCGGGGGGCAAGTTAAATTCACCCCTCCACTTT,CASSSGGKLNSPLHF
TRBV7-8,NA,TRBJ1-5,NA,TGTGCCAGCAGTCACGGGGGGCGGAATCAGCCCCAGCATTTT,CASSHGGRNQPQHF
TRBV12-5,NA,TRBJ1-5,NA,TGTGCTAGTGGTCCAGACAGAAGCAATCAGCCCCAGCATTTT,CASGPDRSNQPQHF
TRBV5-4,NA,TRBJ1-6,TRBD1,TGTGCCAGCAGCTTGCCGGGACAGTCTTCGTCACCCCTCCACTTT,CASSLPGQSSSPLHF
TRBV4-1,NA,TRBJ1-1,TRBD1,TGCGCCAGCAGCCAGGGGTGGGGACAGGGGGCTGTAGCTTTCTTT,CASSQGWGQGAVAFF
TRBV15,NA,TRBJ1-2,NA,TGTGCCACCAGCAGAGGGGGACCCAACATCTATGGCTACACCTTC,CATSRGGPNIYGYTF
TRBV4-3,NA,TRBJ1-2,TRBD1,TGCGCCAGCAGCCACCCGGGACAGGGAAACTATGGCTACACCTTC,CASSHPGQGNYGYTF
TRBV11-2,NA,TRBJ2-2,NA,TGTGCCAGCAGCGTTAGGCAGAACACCGGGGAGCTGTTTTTT,CASSVRQNTGELFF
TRBV5-6,NA,TRBJ1-3,NA,TGTGCCAGCAGCTTGGACGAAGGAAACACCATATATTTT,CASSLDEGNTIYF
TRBV29-1,once,TRBJ1-2,NA,TGCAGCGTTGACGGGGGCAGGGGAGCTAACTATGGCTACACCTTC,CSVDGGRGANYGYTF
TRBV14,NA,TRBJ1-4,TRBD1,TGTGCCAGCAGCCAAAGGACAGGATATGAAAAACTGTTTTTT,CASSQRTGYEKLFF
TRBV18,NA,TRBJ1-1,NA,TGTGCCAGCTCAACCCGGCAGGGGAACACTGAAGCTTTCTTT,CASSTRQGNTEAFF
TRBV27,NA,TRBJ1-1,NA,TGTGCCAGCAGTTTCGGGGGAGCGAACACTGAAGCTTTCTTT,CASSFGGANTEAFF
TRBV18,NA,TRBJ1-4,TRBD1,TGTGCCAGCTCACGGGACAGGGGAATTTACGAAAAACTGTTTTTT,CASSRDRGIYEKLFF
TRBV19,NA,TRBJ1-6,TRBD1,TGTGCCAGCGAGGGGGGACAGGGAGGGTCACCCCTCCACTTT,CASEGGQGGSPLHF
TRBV7-8,NA,TRBJ2-1,NA,TGTGCCAGCAGCTTAGAGTTCAATGAGCAGTTCTTC,CASSLEFNEQFF
TRBV30,NA,TRBJ2-7,NA,TGTGCCTGGAATAAGGGCACCCACTCCTACGAGCAGTACTTC,CAWNKGTHSYEQYF
TRBV7-8,NA,TRBJ1-5,NA,TGTGCCAGCAGCTCAAAGGTAGACTATAGCAATCAGCCCCAGCATTTT,CASSSKVDYSNQPQHF
TRBV28,NA,TRBJ1-5,NA,TGTGCCAGCAGTTACGCCAGGCCAAATCAGCCCCAGCATTTT,CASSYARPNQPQHF
TRBV7-9,NA,TRBJ2-5,TRBD2,TGTGCCAGCAGCTTAGCACTGCTGGGAGCGGGGAGAGAGACCCAGTACTTC,CASSLALLGAGRETQYF
TRBV19,NA,TRBJ1-1,TRBD1,TGTGCCAGTAACGCTCCGGGACAGGCGAACACTGAAGCTTTCTTT,CASNAPGQANTEAFF
TRBV27,NA,TRBJ1-1,NA,TGTGCCAGCAGTTTAGCCGGGTTGAACACTGAAGCTTTCTTT,CASSLAGLNTEAFF
TRBV5-1,NA,TRBJ1-6,NA,TGCGCCAGCAGCAGCGGAGAAGGGCTTGATTCACCCCTCCACTTT,CASSSGEGLDSPLHF
TRBV5-8,NA,TRBJ2-1,TRBD2,TGTGCCAGCAGCCTTTGGAGAGCGGGGTACTATGACAATGAGCAGTTCTTC,CASSLWRAGYYDNEQFF
TRBV5-1,few,TRBJ1-1,TRBD1,TGCGCCAGCAGCTCCGGGACAGGCTCCTTCCAAGCTGAAGCTTTCTTT,CASSSGTGSFQAEAFF
TRBV29-1,NA,TRBJ2-2,TRBD1,TGCAGCGCTCTGGACAGGGCCACCGGGGAGCTGTTTTTT,CSALDRATGELFF
TRBV4-2,few,TRBJ1-2,NA,TGTGCCAGCAGCCAAGATTCGGCCGGGGGGAAGAACTATGGCTACACCTTC,CASSQDSAGGKNYGYTF
TRBV3-1/TRBV3-2,NA,TRBJ1-2,NA,TGTGCCAGCAGCCCGTCAAGAGACGGACCCTATGGCTACACCTTC,CASSPSRDGPYGYTF
TRBV14,NA,TRBJ1-2,NA,TGTGCCAGCAGCCCTCAGGGGCCAAACTATGGCTACACCTTC,CASSPQGPNYGYTF
TRBV5-1,NA,TRBJ2-5,TRBD2,TGCGCCAGCGGCACTAGCGGGGGGCAAGAGACCCAGTACTTC,CASGTSGGQETQYF
TRBV6-2/TRBV6-3,NA,TRBJ1-1,NA,TGTGCCAGCAGTTACCACGGGAACCGGAACACTGAAGCTTTCTTT,CASSYHGNRNTEAFF
TRBV29-1,once,TRBJ1-5,NA,TGCAGCGTCCGGGACAACCACAATCAGCCCCAGCATTTT,CSVRDNHNQPQHF
TRBV18,NA,TRBJ2-3,TRBD2,TGTGCCAGCTTGACTAGCGGTGCTAGCACAGATACGCAGTATTTT,CASLTSGASTDTQYF
TRBV19,NA,TRBJ1-1,TRBD1,TGTGCCAGTAGTGACAGGGTAGGATTCACTGAAGCTTTCTTT,CASSDRVGFTEAFF
TRBV5-4,NA,TRBJ1-1,NA,TGTGCCAGCAGCCCGGGGAGGGTGGGTATGAACACTGAAGCTTTCTTT,CASSPGRVGMNTEAFF
TRBV1,NA,TRBJ2-5,NA,TGCACCAGCAGCCAAGATAAACTAGCGGGGGGGCGAGAGACCCAGTACTTC,CTSSQDKLAGGRETQYF
TRBV19,NA,TRBJ1-6,NA,TGTGCCAGTGGGGACGCCTATAATTCACCCCTCCACTTT,CASGDAYNSPLHF
TRBV27,NA,TRBJ2-1,TRBD1,TGTGCCAGCAGTTTACAGGGACAGGGCTACAATGAGCAGTTCTTC,CASSLQGQGYNEQFF
TRBV18,once,TRBJ2-3,TRBD1,TGTGCCAGCTCACCGGACAGGGCTAGCACAGATACGCAGTATTTT,CASSPDRASTDTQYF